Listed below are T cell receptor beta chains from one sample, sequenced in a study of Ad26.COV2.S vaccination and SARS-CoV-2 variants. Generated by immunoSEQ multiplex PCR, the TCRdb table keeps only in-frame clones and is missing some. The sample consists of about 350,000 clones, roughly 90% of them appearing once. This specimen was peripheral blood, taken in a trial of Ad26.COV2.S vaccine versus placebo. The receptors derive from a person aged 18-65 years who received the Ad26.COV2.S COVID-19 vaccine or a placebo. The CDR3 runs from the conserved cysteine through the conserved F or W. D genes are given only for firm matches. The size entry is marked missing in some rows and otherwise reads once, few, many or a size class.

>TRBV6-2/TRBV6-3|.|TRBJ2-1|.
TGTGCCAGCAGTTCTACCCCATACAATGAGCAGTTCTTC
CASSSTPYNEQFF
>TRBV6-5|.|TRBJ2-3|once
TGTGCCAGCAGGGCGGGGACATATACGCAGTATTTT
CASRAGTYTQYF
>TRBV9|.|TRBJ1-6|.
TGTGCCAGCAGCCCATCCCCCCACGGAAGGGGAAATTCACCCCTCCACTTT
CASSPSPHGRGNSPLHF
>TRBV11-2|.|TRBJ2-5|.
TGTGCCAGCAGCTTAGATGGATTCCAAGAGACCCAGTACTTC
CASSLDGFQETQYF
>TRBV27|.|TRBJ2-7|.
TGTGCCAGCAGCCCTCTCAGGGCCGGCGAGGAGGTCGAGCAGTACTTC
CASSPLRAGEEVEQYF
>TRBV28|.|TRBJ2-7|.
TGTGCCAGCAGTTGGGGTGGGGGGTCCTACGAGCAGTACTTC
CASSWGGGSYEQYF
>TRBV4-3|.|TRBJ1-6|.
TGCGCCAGCAGCCAAGGCGGCGGGGGAATAAATTCACCCCTCCACTTT
CASSQGGGGINSPLHF
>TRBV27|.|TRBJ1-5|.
TGTGCCAGCAGTTTAGGGGGGGCCGATATAGGCAATCAGCCCCAGCATTTT
CASSLGGADIGNQPQHF
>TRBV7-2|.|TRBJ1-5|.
TGTGCCAGCAGCTTAGGGCCAGGGGTCAATCAGCCCCAGCATTTT
CASSLGPGVNQPQHF
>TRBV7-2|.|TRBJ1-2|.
TGTGCCAGCAGCCCGGGCCCCACTGGCACCTTC
CASSPGPTGTF
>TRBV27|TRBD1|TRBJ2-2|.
TGTGCCAGCACCCGGGACAGGGCGTTTAACACCGGGGAGCTGTTTTTT
CASTRDRAFNTGELFF
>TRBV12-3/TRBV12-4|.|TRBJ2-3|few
TGTGCCAGCAGCCGAAGGGATACGCAGTATTTT
CASSRRDTQYF
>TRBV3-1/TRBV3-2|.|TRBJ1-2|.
TGTGCCAGCAGCAGTCCTCCGGGGCCAATGCTTTATGGCTACACCTTC
CASSSPPGPMLYGYTF
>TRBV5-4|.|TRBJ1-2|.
TGTGCCAGCAGCACCACCCCCGTGCCCGGCTACACCTTC
CASSTTPVPGYTF
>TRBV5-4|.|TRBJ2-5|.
TGTGCCAGCAGTTCACACCTGGGGGCAGGGGAGGAGACCCAGTACTTC
CASSSHLGAGEETQYF
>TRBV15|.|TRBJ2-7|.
TGTGCCACCAGCGGGGTAGGAGAGCAGTACTTC
CATSGVGEQYF
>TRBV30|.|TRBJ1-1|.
TGTGCCTGGATGCGGGGGAATTCGGGGATGAACACTGAAGCTTTCTTT
CAWMRGNSGMNTEAFF
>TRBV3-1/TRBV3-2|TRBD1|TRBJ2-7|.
TGTGCCAGCAGCCGTACCGGGACAGCGTATTACGAGCAGTACTTC
CASSRTGTAYYEQYF
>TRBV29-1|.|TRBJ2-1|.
TGCAGCGTTGATCAACAGGGAACCTACAATGAGCAGTTCTTC
CSVDQQGTYNEQFF
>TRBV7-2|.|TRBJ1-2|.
TGTGCCAACGCCTATCTTGGCCCGCCGCGCGAAGGCTACACCTTC
CANAYLGPPREGYTF
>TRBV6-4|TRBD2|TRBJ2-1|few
TGTGCCAGCAGTAGCGGGAGCTCATCCAATGAGCAGTTCTTC
CASSSGSSSNEQFF
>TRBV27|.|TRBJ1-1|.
TGTGCCAGCAGTTTTTGGGGGCACACTGAAGCTTTCTTT
CASSFWGHTEAFF
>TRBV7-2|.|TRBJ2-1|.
TGTGCCAGCAGCTTAGGATGGATTGAGCAGTTCTTC
CASSLGWIEQFF
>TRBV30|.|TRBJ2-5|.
TGTGCCTGGAGCGCAGGGGAGGAGACCCAGTACTTC
CAWSAGEETQYF
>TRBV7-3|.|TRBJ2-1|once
TGTGCCAGCAGCAAAACGAGGGATGAGCAGTTCTTC
CASSKTRDEQFF
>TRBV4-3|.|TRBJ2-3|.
TGCGCCAGCAGCCAAGATATCCTGCTCACAGATACGCAGTATTTT
CASSQDILLTDTQYF
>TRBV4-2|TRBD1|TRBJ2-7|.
TGTGCCAGCAGCCAGGACAGGTCGCGCCTATACGAGCAGTACTTC
CASSQDRSRLYEQYF
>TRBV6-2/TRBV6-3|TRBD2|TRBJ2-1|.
TGTGCCAGCAGTATCCTAGCGGGGCATTACAATGAGCAGTTCTTC
CASSILAGHYNEQFF
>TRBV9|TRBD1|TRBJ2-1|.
TGTGCCAGCAGCGCCAGGGGGTTCCGCTACGATGAGCAGTTCTTC
CASSARGFRYDEQFF
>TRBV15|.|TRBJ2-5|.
TGTGCCACCAGCAGAGATTCGGCTAGCGTAGGGGAGACCCAGTACTTC
CATSRDSASVGETQYF
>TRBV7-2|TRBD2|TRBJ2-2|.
TGTGCCAGCAGCAAAGCTAGCGGGGGGGCCACGGGAACCGGGGAGCTGTTTTTT
CASSKASGGATGTGELFF